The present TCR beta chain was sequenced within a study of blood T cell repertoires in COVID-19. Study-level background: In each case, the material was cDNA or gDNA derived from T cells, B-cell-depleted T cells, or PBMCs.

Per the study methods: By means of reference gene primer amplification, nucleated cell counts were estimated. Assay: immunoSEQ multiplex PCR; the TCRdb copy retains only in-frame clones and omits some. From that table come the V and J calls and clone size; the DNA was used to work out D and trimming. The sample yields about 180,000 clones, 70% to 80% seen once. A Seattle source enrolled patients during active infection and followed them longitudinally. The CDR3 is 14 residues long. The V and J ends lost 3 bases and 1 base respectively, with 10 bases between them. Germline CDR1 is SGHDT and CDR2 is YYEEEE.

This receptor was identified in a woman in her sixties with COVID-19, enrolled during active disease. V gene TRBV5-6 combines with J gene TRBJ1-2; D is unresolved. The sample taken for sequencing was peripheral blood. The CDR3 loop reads CASSYEARNYGYTF. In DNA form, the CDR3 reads TGTGCCAGCAGCTACGAGGCACGTAACTATGGCTACACCTTC.